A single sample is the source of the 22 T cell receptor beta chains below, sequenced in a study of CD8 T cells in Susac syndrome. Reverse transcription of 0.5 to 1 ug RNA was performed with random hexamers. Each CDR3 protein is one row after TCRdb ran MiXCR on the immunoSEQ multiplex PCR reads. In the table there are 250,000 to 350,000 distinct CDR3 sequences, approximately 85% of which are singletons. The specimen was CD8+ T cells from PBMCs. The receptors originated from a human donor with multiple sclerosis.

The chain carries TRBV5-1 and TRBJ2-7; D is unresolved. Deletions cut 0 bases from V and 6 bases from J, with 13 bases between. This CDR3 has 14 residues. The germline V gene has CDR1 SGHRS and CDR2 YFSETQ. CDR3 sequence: CASSLGTNLGEQYF. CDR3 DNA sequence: TGCGCCAGCAGCTTGGGGACCAACCTGGGCGAGCAGTACTTC.

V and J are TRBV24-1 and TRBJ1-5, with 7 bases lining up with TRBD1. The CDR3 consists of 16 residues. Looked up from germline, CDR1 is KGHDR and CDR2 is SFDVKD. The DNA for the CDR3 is TGTGGGATTGAACTTGCCGGGACAGACAAAAATCAGCCCCAGCATTTT. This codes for CGIELAGTDKNQPQHF.

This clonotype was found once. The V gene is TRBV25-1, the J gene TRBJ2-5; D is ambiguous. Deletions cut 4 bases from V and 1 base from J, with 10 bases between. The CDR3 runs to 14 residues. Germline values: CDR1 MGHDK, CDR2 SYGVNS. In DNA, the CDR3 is TGTGCCAGCAGTGGTCTGGGGTTCCAAGAGACCCAGTACTTC. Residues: CASSGLGFQETQYF.

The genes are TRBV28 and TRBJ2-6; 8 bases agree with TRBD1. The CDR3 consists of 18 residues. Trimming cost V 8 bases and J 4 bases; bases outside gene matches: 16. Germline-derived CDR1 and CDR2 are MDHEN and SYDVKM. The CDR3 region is CASGPGDRRFLGANVLTF. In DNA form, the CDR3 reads TGTGCCAGCGGCCCAGGGGACAGGCGTTTCTTGGGGGCCAACGTCCTGACTTTC.

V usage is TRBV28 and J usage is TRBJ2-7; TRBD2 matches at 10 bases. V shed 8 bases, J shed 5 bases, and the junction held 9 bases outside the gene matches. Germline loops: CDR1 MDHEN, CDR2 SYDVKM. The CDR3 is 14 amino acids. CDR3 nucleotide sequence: TGTGCCAGCGGTCTAGCGGGAGTAGGGGACGAGCAGTACTTC. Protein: CASGLAGVGDEQYF.

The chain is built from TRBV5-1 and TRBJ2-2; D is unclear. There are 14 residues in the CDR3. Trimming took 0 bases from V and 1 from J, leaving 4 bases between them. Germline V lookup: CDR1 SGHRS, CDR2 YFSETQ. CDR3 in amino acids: CASSLVGNTGELFF. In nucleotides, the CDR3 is TGCGCCAGCAGCTTGGTGGGGAACACCGGGGAGCTGTTTTTT.

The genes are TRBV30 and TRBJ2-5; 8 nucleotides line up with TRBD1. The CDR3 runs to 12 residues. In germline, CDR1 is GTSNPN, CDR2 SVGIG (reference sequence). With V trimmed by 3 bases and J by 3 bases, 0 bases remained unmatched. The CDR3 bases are TGTGCCTGGAGACAGGGGGAAGAGACCCAGTACTTC. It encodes CAWRQGEETQYF.

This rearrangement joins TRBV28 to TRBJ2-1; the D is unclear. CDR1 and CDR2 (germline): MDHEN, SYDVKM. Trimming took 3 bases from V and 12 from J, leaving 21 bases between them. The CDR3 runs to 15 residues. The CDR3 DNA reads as TGTGCCAGCAGTTTCGTGGGGATGCCTCCTTTCGGGCAGTTCTTC. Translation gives CASSFVGMPPFGQFF.

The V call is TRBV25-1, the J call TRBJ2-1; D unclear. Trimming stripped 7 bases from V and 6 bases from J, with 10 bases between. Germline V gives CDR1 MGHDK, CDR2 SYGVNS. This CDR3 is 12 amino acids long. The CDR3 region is CASTGLLNEQFF. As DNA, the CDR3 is TGTGCCAGCACCGGGCTCCTCAATGAGCAGTTCTTC.

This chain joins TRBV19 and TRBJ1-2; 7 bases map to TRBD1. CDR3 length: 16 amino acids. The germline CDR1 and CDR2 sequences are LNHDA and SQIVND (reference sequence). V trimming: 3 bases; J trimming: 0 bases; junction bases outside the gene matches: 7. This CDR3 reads CASSIGQALTNYGYTF. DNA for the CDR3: TGTGCCAGTAGTATCGGACAGGCCTTAACTAACTATGGCTACACCTTC.

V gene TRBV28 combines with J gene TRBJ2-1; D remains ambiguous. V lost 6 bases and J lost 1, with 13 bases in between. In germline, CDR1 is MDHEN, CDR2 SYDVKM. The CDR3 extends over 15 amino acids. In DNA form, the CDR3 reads TGTGCCAGCAGCTCCGCCTTGGATTCCTACAATGAGCAGTTCTTC. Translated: CASSSALDSYNEQFF.

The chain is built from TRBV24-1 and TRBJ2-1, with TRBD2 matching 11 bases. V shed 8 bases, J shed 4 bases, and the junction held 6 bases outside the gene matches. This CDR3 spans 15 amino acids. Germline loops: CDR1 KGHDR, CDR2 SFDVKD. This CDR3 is CATIQGTSGYNEQFF. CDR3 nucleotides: TGTGCCACCATTCAGGGGACTAGCGGTTACAATGAGCAGTTCTTC.

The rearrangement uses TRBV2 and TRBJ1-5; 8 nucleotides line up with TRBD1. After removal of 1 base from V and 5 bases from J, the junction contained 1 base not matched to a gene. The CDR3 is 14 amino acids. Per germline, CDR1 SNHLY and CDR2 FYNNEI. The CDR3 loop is CASSEGTGYQPQHF. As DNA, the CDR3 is TGTGCCAGCAGTGAAGGGACAGGGTATCAGCCCCAGCATTTT.

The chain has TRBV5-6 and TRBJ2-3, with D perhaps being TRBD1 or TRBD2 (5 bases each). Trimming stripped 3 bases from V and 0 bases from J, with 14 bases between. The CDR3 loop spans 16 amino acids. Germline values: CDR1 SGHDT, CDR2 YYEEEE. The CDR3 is CASSYGTGPSTDTQYF. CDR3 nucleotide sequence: TGTGCCAGCAGCTATGGAACGGGGCCGAGCACAGATACGCAGTATTTT.

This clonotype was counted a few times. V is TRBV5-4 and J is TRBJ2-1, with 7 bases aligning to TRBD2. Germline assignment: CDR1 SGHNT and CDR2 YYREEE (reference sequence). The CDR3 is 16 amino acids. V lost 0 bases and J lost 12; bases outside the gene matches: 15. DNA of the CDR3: TGTGCCAGCAGCTTGGCCCCGTTAAGGAGCGGGGATCCGCAGTTCTTC. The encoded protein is CASSLAPLRSGDPQFF.

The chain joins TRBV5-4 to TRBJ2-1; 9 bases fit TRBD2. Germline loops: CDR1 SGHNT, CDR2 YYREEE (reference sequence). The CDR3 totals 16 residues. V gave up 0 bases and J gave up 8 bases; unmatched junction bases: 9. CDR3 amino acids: CASSLDGSSGIDEQFF. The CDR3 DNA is TGTGCCAGCAGCTTGGACGGGTCTAGCGGGATTGATGAGCAGTTCTTC.

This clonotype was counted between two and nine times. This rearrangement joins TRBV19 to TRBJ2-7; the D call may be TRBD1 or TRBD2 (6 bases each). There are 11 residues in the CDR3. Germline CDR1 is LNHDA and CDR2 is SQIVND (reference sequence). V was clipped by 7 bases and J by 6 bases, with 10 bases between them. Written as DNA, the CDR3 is TGTGCCAGTAAAGGGGGGCTCGAGCAGTACTTC. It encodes CASKGGLEQYF.

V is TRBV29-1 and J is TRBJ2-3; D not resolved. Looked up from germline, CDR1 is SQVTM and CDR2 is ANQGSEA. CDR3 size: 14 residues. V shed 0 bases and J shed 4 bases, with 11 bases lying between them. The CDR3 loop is CSVEDLLWADTQYF. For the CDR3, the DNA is TGCAGCGTTGAAGATCTTCTGTGGGCAGATACGCAGTATTTT.

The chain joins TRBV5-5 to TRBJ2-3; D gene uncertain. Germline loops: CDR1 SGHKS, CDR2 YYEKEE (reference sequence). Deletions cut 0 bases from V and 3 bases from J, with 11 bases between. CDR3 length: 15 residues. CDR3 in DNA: TGTGCCAGCAGCTTGGCCCGAGGTTATACAGATACGCAGTATTTT. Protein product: CASSLARGYTDTQYF.

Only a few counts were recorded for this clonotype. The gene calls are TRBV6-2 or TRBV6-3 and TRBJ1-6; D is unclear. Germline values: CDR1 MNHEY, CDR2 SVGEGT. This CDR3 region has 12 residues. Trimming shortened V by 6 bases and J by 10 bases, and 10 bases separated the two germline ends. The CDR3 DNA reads TGTGCCAGCAGCTACCGCCGGTCACCCCTCCACTTT. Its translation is CASSYRRSPLHF.

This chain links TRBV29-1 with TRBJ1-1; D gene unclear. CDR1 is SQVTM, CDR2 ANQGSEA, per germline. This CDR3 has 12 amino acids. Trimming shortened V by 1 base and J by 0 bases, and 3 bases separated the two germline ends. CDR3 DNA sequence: TGCAGCGTTGAAGGGATGAACACTGAAGCTTTCTTT. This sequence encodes CSVEGMNTEAFF. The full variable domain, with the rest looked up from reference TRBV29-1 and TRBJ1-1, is SAVISQKPSRDICQRGTSLTIQCQVDSQVTMMFWYRQQPGQSLTLIATANQGSEATYESGFVIDKFPISRPNLTFSTLTVSNMSPEDSSIYLCSVEGMNTEAFFGQGTRLTVV.

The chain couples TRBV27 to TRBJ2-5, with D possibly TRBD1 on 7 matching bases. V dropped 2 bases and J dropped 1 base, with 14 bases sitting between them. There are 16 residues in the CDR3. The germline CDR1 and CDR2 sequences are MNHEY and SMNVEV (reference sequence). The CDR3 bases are TGTGCCAGCAGTTTAGGGGGGACAGCAGCCCAAGAGACCCAGTACTTC. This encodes CASSLGGTAAQETQYF.